The 10 T cell receptor beta chains below all came from one sample that was sequenced in a study of blood T cell repertoires in COVID-19. Measured with immunoSEQ multiplex PCR; TCRdb has only the in-frame clones, and not every one. In the table there are roughly 300,000 clones, 80% to 90% of which are singletons. Material: peripheral blood. The receptors were gathered from a woman between 50 and 59 years old who had recovered from COVID-19.

This clone was seen a single time. V is TRBV3-1 (or the pseudogene TRBV3-2) and J is TRBJ1-1, with D perhaps TRBD1 (5 bases). Between the trimmed V and J ends, which lost 1 base and 8 bases, there was a span of 14 bases. The CDR3 is 14 residues long. Germline values: CDR1 LGHDT, CDR2 YNNKEL (reference sequence). CDR3 protein: CASSQVLGRDEAFF. Written as DNA, the CDR3 is TGTGCCAGCAGCCAAGTACTGGGGCGAGACGAAGCTTTCTTT.

The rearrangement joins TRBV6-5 to TRBJ1-5; TRBD1 aligns across 10 bases. V was clipped by 6 bases and J by 8 bases; unmatched bases: 10. Germline loops: CDR1 MNHEY, CDR2 SVGAGI. There are 15 residues in the CDR3. The DNA of the CDR3 is TGTGCCAGCAGAGGGACAGGGGCTTTTGATGAGCCCCAGCATTTT. Translation: CASRGTGAFDEPQHF.

The J gene is TRBJ2-7, the V gene TRBV7-2; 7 bases are shared with TRBD2. The CDR3 totals 15 residues. Germline V gives CDR1 SGHTA, CDR2 FQGNSA. The trim removed 2 bases at V and 2 bases at J, leaving 6 bases unmatched. CDR3 sequence: CASSLTGTKTYEQYF. DNA of the CDR3: TGTGCCAGCAGCTTAACTGGGACTAAAACCTACGAGCAGTACTTC.

The V gene is TRBV6-5, the J gene TRBJ2-2; perhaps TRBD2 as D (5 bases). V lost 6 bases, J lost 4 bases, and 12 bases lay in between. The CDR3 has 14 residues. Germline V gene data show CDR1 as MNHEY and CDR2 as SVGAGI. In DNA, the CDR3 is TGTGCCAGCAGCCGGAGCGGTGGCACCGGGGAGCTGTTTTTT. It codes for CASSRSGGTGELFF.

The table lists this clone with a few counts. The rearrangement uses TRBV5-1 and TRBJ1-2; D is unclear. Trimming shortened V by 1 base and J by 8 bases, and 9 bases separated the two germline ends. Germline values: CDR1 SGHRS, CDR2 YFSETQ. The CDR3 consists of 12 residues. Here the CDR3 reads CASSLYGEGYTF. The CDR3, as DNA: TGCGCCAGCAGCTTGTATGGTGAGGGCTACACCTTC.

The rearrangement joins TRBV3-1 (or the pseudogene TRBV3-2) to TRBJ1-6, with D possibly matching TRBD1 (6 bases). Trimming left V 0 bases short and J 12 bases short, with 6 bases between. In germline, CDR1 is LGHDT, CDR2 YNNKEL (reference sequence). CDR3 length: 12 residues. CDR3 nucleotides: TGTGCCAGCAGCCAAGAAGGGGGACCCCTCCACTTT. This sequence encodes CASSQEGGPLHF.

This clone was counted a single time. The CDR3 DNA reads as TGCAGCGTCCACATGGGGGCAGGGGGCGGTGAAAAACTGTTTTTT. Translating gives CSVHMGAGGGEKLFF. The chain carries TRBV29-1 and TRBJ1-4; 8 positions agree with TRBD1. The CDR3 covers 15 residues. The V and J ends lost 6 bases and 7 bases, in that order; junction bases with no gene match: 13. Germline values: CDR1 SQVTM, CDR2 ANQGSEA.

V is TRBV11-2 and J is TRBJ2-4, with D tentatively TRBD1 (5 bases). This CDR3 region has 17 residues. The V and J ends lost 0 bases and 2 bases respectively, with 14 bases between them. Germline V CDR1 and CDR2: SGHAT, FQNNGV. CDR3 DNA: TGTGCCAGCAGCTTAGAAGCCTCGACAGTCTCCAAAAACATTCAGTACTTC. Protein product: CASSLEASTVSKNIQYF.

The V gene is TRBV11-2, the J gene TRBJ2-1; D perhaps matches TRBD2 (7 bases). Germline V gene data show CDR1 as SGHAT and CDR2 as FQNNGV. Trimming shortened V by 5 bases and J by 7 bases, and 9 bases separated the two germline ends. This CDR3 spans 12 amino acids. The CDR3: CASSRGANEQFF. For the CDR3, the DNA is TGTGCCAGCAGCCGGGGGGCAAATGAGCAGTTCTTC.

The chain is built from TRBV28 and TRBJ1-1; no firm D call. V shed 4 bases and J shed 0 bases, with 15 bases lying between them. CDR1 is MDHEN and CDR2 is SYDVKM in the germline V gene. The CDR3 consists of 16 residues. CDR3 in DNA: TGTGCCAGCAGTTCTGGACTGAAGGGCTTGAACACTGAAGCTTTCTTT. Residues: CASSSGLKGLNTEAFF.